The 26 T cell receptor beta chains in this list originate from one sample, sequenced in a study of blood T cell repertoires in COVID-19. TCRdb's table, derived via immunoSEQ multiplex PCR, lists solely in-frame clones and lacks some. The table records about 270,000 clones, around 81% of them present only once. The sequenced material came from peripheral blood. These receptors all stem from a woman aged 60 to 75 with active or convalescent COVID-19.

This chain's CDR3 is CASSVRMGLSYGYTF. DNA of the CDR3: TGTGCCAGCAGCGTCAGGATGGGACTTTCCTATGGCTACACCTTC. This chain uses TRBV9 with TRBJ1-2, with D perhaps matching TRBD1 (5 bases). The germline V and J ends were trimmed by 2 bases and 4 bases, with 15 bases remaining between them. Germline CDR1 is SGDLS and CDR2 is YYNGEE. The CDR3 is made up of 15 amino acids.

This clone is a singleton in its sample. The CDR3 coding sequence is TGTGCCAGCAGCAGCAGCGACTGGTACCAAGAGACCCAGTACTTC. As protein: CASSSSDWYQETQYF. The V gene is TRBV11-2, the J gene TRBJ2-5; D not certain. Germline V gene data show CDR1 as SGHAT and CDR2 as FQNNGV. This CDR3 has 15 amino acids. V was pared by 5 bases and J by 0 bases, with 13 bases between.

The chain carries TRBV2 and TRBJ1-6; the match to TRBD1 covers 7 bases. The V gene's germline CDR1 is SNHLY and CDR2 FYNNEI. V lost 4 bases and J lost 8; bases outside the gene matches: 2. CDR3 length: 13 residues. The chain's CDR3 is CASSGRGDSPLHF. In DNA, the CDR3 is TGTGCCAGCAGTGGCAGGGGGGATTCACCCCTCCACTTT. Based on the CDR3 plus reference TRBV2 and TRBJ1-6, the full variable domain is EPEVTQTPSHQVTQMGQEVILRCVPISNHLYFYWYRQILGQKVEFLVSFYNNEISEKSEIFDDQFSVERPDGSNFTLKIRSTKLEDSAMYFCASSGRGDSPLHFGNGTRLTVT.

The rearrangement links TRBV19 to TRBJ1-2; D gene ambiguous. The V end was cut by 6 bases, the J end by 8 bases, with 10 bases between. The CDR3 totals 11 residues. CDR1 is LNHDA and CDR2 is SQIVND in the germline V gene (reference sequence). The DNA of the CDR3 is TGTGCCAGTAGGGACTCAAGAGGCTACACCTTC. It yields the protein CASRDSRGYTF.

The rearrangement joins TRBV2 to TRBJ2-5; 14 bases map to TRBD2. Germline CDR1 reads SNHLY; CDR2 reads FYNNEI. V lost 4 bases, J lost 6 bases, and 4 bases stayed unmatched. This CDR3 comprises 15 residues. In DNA form, the CDR3 reads TGTGCCAGCAGTGCGACTAGCGGGGGGGCGAAGACCCAGTACTTC. Protein: CASSATSGGAKTQYF.

The chain joins TRBV5-1 to TRBJ1-6; the match to TRBD1 covers 7 bases. This CDR3 is built from 17 residues. Germline values: CDR1 SGHRS, CDR2 YFSETQ. Unmatched junction bases numbered 12, after V lost 4 bases and J lost 5 bases. CDR3 region: CASSPTGTEDNNSPLHF. Here the CDR3 DNA reads TGCGCCAGCAGCCCGACCGGGACAGAGGATAATAATTCACCCCTCCACTTT.

The chain has TRBV18 and TRBJ2-7, with 11 bases lining up with TRBD2. CDR3 length: 16 amino acids. Trimming at V came to 3 bases and at J to 5 bases, leaving 9 bases not matched to a gene. Germline assignment: CDR1 KGHSH and CDR2 LQKENI. The CDR3 nucleotides read TGTGCCAGCTCACCGGGGGTAGCGGGGGGGCTGGACGAGCAGTACTTC. It encodes CASSPGVAGGLDEQYF.

Only a few counts were recorded for this clone. The chain employs TRBV2 and TRBJ2-3; a weak D match, TRBD1 (5 bases). Germline CDR1 and CDR2: SNHLY and FYNNEI. The length of the CDR3 is 13 residues. V lost 8 bases and J 2 bases, leaving 11 bases between the germline ends. The CDR3 DNA follows: TGTGCCAGCTCCATGACAGACACAGATACGCAGTATTTT. It specifies CASSMTDTDTQYF.

This chain links TRBV27 with TRBJ2-3, with a possible D match to TRBD1 (6 bases). V shed 7 bases and J shed 0 bases, with 17 bases lying between them. The CDR3 covers 16 residues. The germline CDR1 and CDR2 sequences are MNHEY and SMNVEV (reference sequence). CDR3 nucleotides: TGTGCCAGCAACACGCGACAGGCAACTAGCACAGATACGCAGTATTTT. It translates to CASNTRQATSTDTQYF.

This clone was observed a few times. The gene calls are TRBV9 and TRBJ1-4; D remains ambiguous. Germline CDR1 reads SGDLS; CDR2 reads YYNGEE. Trimming left V 4 bases short and J 10 bases short, with 17 bases between. The CDR3 extends over 14 amino acids. In DNA form, the CDR3 reads TGTGCCAGCAGCTCCCGGCCTCTAAGCGGAAAACTGTTTTTT. Its protein is CASSSRPLSGKLFF.

This sequence joins TRBV4-3 and TRBJ1-1; D gene unclear. Trimming removed 1 base at V and 0 bases at J, with 12 bases between. Germline V lookup: CDR1 LGHNA, CDR2 YSLEER. The CDR3 contains 16 residues. Written as DNA, the CDR3 is TGCGCCAGCAGCCAAGGAGAGGGCCGGATGAACACTGAAGCTTTCTTT. Translation gives CASSQGEGRMNTEAFF.

This chain uses TRBV23-1 with TRBJ2-5, with TRBD1 identical over 9 bases. TRBV23-1 is an ORF, with its function uncertain. CDR3 length equals 18 residues. J lost 8 bases, V lost 1 base, and 17 bases had no gene match. The DNA of the CDR3 is TGCGCCAGCAGTCAATACCCCGGGAGGACAGGGGTCGTTGAAACCCAGTACTTC. Its protein product is CASSQYPGRTGVVETQYF.

This clone has ten or more counts. The V gene is TRBV9, the J gene TRBJ2-7; D perhaps matches TRBD1 (6 bases). The germline CDR1 and CDR2 sequences are SGDLS and YYNGEE. This CDR3 is built from 14 residues. V shed 4 bases and J shed 2 bases, with 13 bases lying between them. The CDR3 reads CASSTRDKAYEQYF. The CDR3 DNA reads TGTGCCAGCAGCACCCGGGACAAGGCCTACGAGCAGTACTTC.

The CDR3 DNA reads TGTGCCAGCAGCAACGGACAGGGGTCTCCCTACGAGCAGTACTTC. Protein: CASSNGQGSPYEQYF. This chain connects TRBV6-2 or TRBV6-3 to TRBJ2-7; 9 nucleotides agree with TRBD1. Germline V gene lookup returns CDR1 MNHEY and CDR2 SVGEGT. CDR3 length equals 15 residues. V trimming: 6 bases; J trimming: 2 bases; junction bases outside the gene matches: 8.

This chain joins TRBV6-2 or TRBV6-3 and TRBJ1-2; TRBD1 aligns across 7 bases. Unmatched junction bases numbered 5, after V lost 6 bases and J lost 4 bases. Germline CDR1 is MNHEY and CDR2 is SVGEGT. The length of the CDR3 is 13 residues. The DNA for the CDR3 is TGTGCCAGCAGCCGGGACAGTTCCTATGGCTACACCTTC. As protein: CASSRDSSYGYTF.

This chain uses TRBV7-2 with TRBJ2-7; 8 bases map to TRBD2. The germline CDR1 and CDR2 sequences are SGHTA and FQGNSA. J lost 0 bases, V lost 3 bases, and 7 bases had no gene match. CDR3 size: 16 residues. The CDR3 spells CASSFQAGASSYEQYF. CDR3 coding DNA: TGTGCCAGCAGCTTCCAAGCGGGGGCGAGCTCCTACGAGCAGTACTTC.

This chain uses TRBV7-2 with TRBJ2-1; 7 nucleotides align to TRBD2. The junction had 14 bases not matched to a gene; V was cut back by 4 bases and J by 5 bases. The CDR3 is 17 residues long. The germline gives CDR1 SGHTA, CDR2 FQGNSA. Written as DNA, the CDR3 is TGTGCCAGCAGCTCCCCCCGGGCTAGCGGCCTAAACAATGAGCAGTTCTTC. Protein product: CASSSPRASGLNNEQFF.

This rearrangement joins TRBV11-2 to TRBJ2-3; perhaps TRBD2 as D (7 bases). CDR3 size: 15 residues. Germline CDR1 SGHAT, CDR2 FQNNGV. With 1 base removed from V and 3 bases from J, the gap between germline ends came to 11 bases. The CDR3 sequence is CASSLGGGGTDTQYF. In DNA form, the CDR3 reads TGTGCCAGCAGCTTAGGCGGGGGCGGGACAGATACGCAGTATTTT.

The V and J genes are TRBV28 and TRBJ2-3; tentatively, D is TRBD2 (6 bases). V was cut by 8 bases and J by 4 bases, with 22 bases left in between. Looked up from germline, CDR1 is MDHEN and CDR2 is SYDVKM. The length of the CDR3 is 16 residues. CDR3 residues: CASRSTGLGRADTQYF. The CDR3 region has the DNA TGTGCCAGCCGCTCGACGGGACTGGGGAGAGCAGATACGCAGTATTTT. The whole variable domain, remainder taken from reference TRBV28 and TRBJ2-3, is DVKVTQSSRYLVKRTGEKVFLECVQDMDHENMFWYRQDPGLGLRLIYFSYDVKMKEKGDIPEGYSVSREKKERFSLILESASTNQTSMYLCASRSTGLGRADTQYFGPGTRLTVL.

This clone has only a few counts. This chain connects TRBV7-9 to TRBJ2-3; D call uncertain. This CDR3 region has 15 residues. The germline CDR1 and CDR2 sequences are SEHNR and FQNEAQ (reference sequence). The ends were cut back, 3 bases at V and 0 bases at J, with 10 bases in the middle. The CDR3 region is CASSLTPSSTDTQYF. CDR3 DNA sequence: TGTGCCAGCAGCTTGACTCCTTCTAGCACAGATACGCAGTATTTT.

The chain couples TRBV11-2 to TRBJ1-1, with D possibly TRBD1 on 6 matching bases. V was pared by 5 bases and J by 12 bases, with 19 bases between. The germline gives CDR1 SGHAT, CDR2 FQNNGV. The CDR3 totals 13 residues. The CDR3 spells CASSGGGGLLSFF. The CDR3, as DNA: TGTGCCAGCAGCGGGGGAGGGGGACTTCTCTCTTTCTTT.

This chain links TRBV13 with TRBJ1-2; D possibly corresponds to TRBD1 (6 bases). This CDR3 comprises 14 residues. V lost 1 base and J lost 8, with 14 bases in between. Germline V gene lookup returns CDR1 PRHDT and CDR2 FYEKMQ (reference sequence). The CDR3 DNA follows: TGTGCCAGCAGCTTAGCGGGACAAAGTGGAGGCTACACCTTC. It specifies CASSLAGQSGGYTF. Full variable domain (remainder filled in from reference TRBV13 and TRBJ1-2): AAGVIQSPRHLIKEKRETATLKCYPIPRHDTVYWYQQGPGQDPQFLISFYEKMQSDKGSIPDRFSAQQFSDYHSELNMSSLELGDSALYFCASSLAGQSGGYTFGSGTRLTVV.

CDR3 protein: CASSQGGQVGYGYTF. In DNA, the CDR3 is TGTGCCAGCAGCCAAGGCGGACAGGTTGGCTATGGCTACACCTTC. V gene TRBV4-2 combines with J gene TRBJ1-2, with 7 bases matching TRBD1. Germline CDR1 LGHNA, CDR2 YNFKEQ. Trimming took 1 base from V and 4 from J; bases not matched to a gene: 6. The CDR3 extends over 15 amino acids.

V is TRBV2 and J is TRBJ1-5; possible D gene TRBD1, 5 bases. CDR1 is SNHLY, CDR2 FYNNEI, per germline. The CDR3 loop spans 15 amino acids. V shed 3 bases and J shed 2 bases, with 11 bases lying between them. The CDR3 DNA sequence: TGTGCCAGCAGTGAGAATCCGGGGGGCAATCAGCCCCAGCATTTT. It yields the protein CASSENPGGNQPQHF.

The rearrangement links TRBV7-3 to TRBJ1-1; D might be TRBD1 (6 bases). Germline-derived CDR1 and CDR2 are SGHTA and FQGTGA. CDR3 length: 14 amino acids. V lost 3 bases to trimming and J lost 4 bases, with 12 bases between them. This chain's CDR3 is CASSFTGLGTEAFF. Here the CDR3 DNA reads TGTGCCAGCAGCTTCACAGGGCTTGGCACTGAAGCTTTCTTT.

The chain joins TRBV24-1 to TRBJ2-2, with D possibly matching TRBD2 (5 bases). This CDR3 has 15 residues. The V gene's germline CDR1 is KGHDR and CDR2 SFDVKD. V lost 3 bases to trimming and J lost 7 bases, with 14 bases between them. This chain's CDR3 is CATSDRSTRNGELFF. CDR3 DNA sequence: TGTGCCACCAGTGATCGCTCCACTAGGAACGGGGAGCTGTTTTTT.